This is a list of T cell receptor beta chains from one sample in a study of Ad26.COV2.S vaccination and SARS-CoV-2 variants. Sequencing was performed with immunoSEQ multiplex PCR; in TCRdb, only in-frame clones are kept and a portion is missing. This sample has about 390,000 clones, with around 85% found just once. The starting material was peripheral blood, obtained in a trial of Ad26.COV2.S vaccine versus placebo. Source of these receptors: a person between 18 and 65 years old who received the Ad26.COV2.S COVID-19 vaccine or a placebo. CDR3s include the opening cysteine and the closing phenylalanine or tryptophan. Fields, in order: clone size, CDR3 length, D gene, V gene, J gene, CDR3 DNA, CDR3 protein. D genes are given only for firm matches. The listing skips clone size in some rows; elsewhere it reads once, few, many or a size class.

size: .; length: 15; D: TRBD1; V: TRBV15; J: TRBJ1-2; DNA: TGTGCCACCAGCAGCTACCAGGGGGCTAACTATGGCTACACCTTC; CDR3: CATSSYQGANYGYTF
size: few; length: 15; D: TRBD1; V: TRBV19; J: TRBJ2-7; DNA: TGTGCCAGTAGGCTAACGACAGGGCCTGATTACGAGCAGTACTTC; CDR3: CASRLTTGPDYEQYF
size: .; length: 12; D: .; V: TRBV3-1/TRBV3-2; J: TRBJ1-5; DNA: TGTGCCAGCAGCGATCAAAACAGGGACCAGCATTTT; CDR3: CASSDQNRDQHF
size: .; length: 18; D: TRBD1; V: TRBV5-1; J: TRBJ2-1; DNA: TGCGCCAGCAGACCTGGACAGGCGCTTCAAAGCTCCTACAATGAGCAGTTCTTC; CDR3: CASRPGQALQSSYNEQFF
size: .; length: 15; D: .; V: TRBV6-5; J: TRBJ1-2; DNA: TGTGCCAGCAGTTACGAGGCAGTAGCTAACTATGGCTACACCTTC; CDR3: CASSYEAVANYGYTF
size: .; length: 13; D: .; V: TRBV12-3/TRBV12-4; J: TRBJ2-7; DNA: TGTGCCAGCAGTTTAACGGCGGGTTACGAGCAGTACTTC; CDR3: CASSLTAGYEQYF
size: .; length: 13; D: .; V: TRBV29-1; J: TRBJ1-1; DNA: TGCAGCGTTGCTCGGCAGCAGGTCACTGAAGCTTTCTTT; CDR3: CSVARQQVTEAFF
size: .; length: 14; D: .; V: TRBV6-1; J: TRBJ2-4; DNA: TGTGCCAGCAGTGAATGGCGGGGCGTAAACATTCAGTACTTC; CDR3: CASSEWRGVNIQYF
size: .; length: 14; D: .; V: TRBV6-5; J: TRBJ1-4; DNA: TGTGCCAGTTCTCCAGGGCGGGGGATTGAAAAACTGTTTTTT; CDR3: CASSPGRGIEKLFF
size: .; length: 18; D: TRBD1; V: TRBV7-2; J: TRBJ2-3; DNA: TGTGCCAGCAGCGACGACAGGGGACTTCGCCCGGGCGTAGATACGCAGTATTTT; CDR3: CASSDDRGLRPGVDTQYF
size: .; length: 14; D: .; V: TRBV5-1; J: TRBJ2-5; DNA: TGCGCCAGCACCCGGGGCTCCGAGGGGGAGACCCAGTACTTC; CDR3: CASTRGSEGETQYF
size: .; length: 15; D: .; V: TRBV7-2; J: TRBJ1-4; DNA: TGTGCCAGCAGCGGCTGGGGGGGGCCTGGGGAAAAACTGTTTTTT; CDR3: CASSGWGGPGEKLFF